Given below is one T cell receptor beta chain in context. Its antigen is as yet unknown. This CDR3 is built from 14 residues. V dropped 5 bases and J dropped 2; count of bases not matched to a gene: 4. Germline CDR1 and CDR2: MNHEY and SMNVEV (reference sequence). The entry originates in a study of T cell repertoires in cytomegalovirus infection. Study-wide context: In the study, CMV epitopes included recently identified HLA-C-restricted and well-studied HLA-B-restricted ones. It was the public TCR beta signatures that indicated both CMV infection and matching HLA type.

Regarding the study as a whole: HLA-C-restricted CMV-specific TCR beta clonotypes prevailed in the ex vivo response. Cumulative public TCR beta family frequency identified carriers of CMV plus the relevant HLA.

TCRdb independently ran MiXCR on the reads; one entry per CDR3 protein. The sample gives around 800,000 distinct CDR3 sequences, about 30% of which show up once; around 12% is in the top ten. The sample consisted of cultured CD8+ T cells from PBMCs, taken from culture after CMV antigen stimulation. The genes are TRBV27 and TRBJ2-3, with 7 bases aligning to TRBD1. The TCR comes from a human donor in good health (CMV status not recorded). Some clones in this sample may be carry-over from other donors' samples. CDR3 in DNA: TGTGCCAGCAGTCCTGGGACAGACACAGATACGCAGTATTTT. As protein: CASSPGTDTDTQYF.